These 24 T cell receptor beta chains originate from one sample sequenced in a study of vaccination and CD4 T cells after COVID-19 (dated by TCRdb to 2022 to 2024). The intended sense of this specimen's treatment or condition label: approximately nine-day PBMC culture with coronavirus spike peptide pools or control peptides (ViraFEST assay). Libraries were constructed by PCR. TCRdb lists the instrument as Illumina iSeq 100. DNA from cultured CD4+ T cells underwent TCR sequencing with the Oncomine TCR Beta short-read assay at the Johns Hopkins FTIC core. Starting from the raw public reads, TCRdb applied fastp trimming at Q25, assembled clones with MiXCR and retained in-frame beta chains. Rows matching on CDR3 protein sequence are summarized as one entry with the most common DNA and genes. The sample table lists 9,000 to 13,000 distinct CDR3 sequences, approximately 52% of them with a count of one. Approximately 9.3% of the sample belongs to the ten largest clones.

These TCRs' antigens remain unknown. The sequencing input was CD4+ T cells from blood, cultured in vitro. Every receptor here comes from a human donor who had recovered from COVID-19.

This rearrangement joins TRBV7-2 to TRBJ1-2, with TRBD1 as a possible D gene (5 bases). The CDR3 is 15 amino acids. Germline CDR1 reads SGHTA; CDR2 reads FQGNSA. Trimming shortened V by 3 bases and J by 5 bases, and 16 bases separated the two germline ends. CDR3 loop: CASSLRPDQGYGYTF. CDR3 sequence (DNA): TGTGCCAGCAGCTTGAGGCCGGACCAGGGATATGGCTACACCTTC.

In this sample, this clonotype turned up a few times. The chain carries TRBV19 and TRBJ1-1; a weak D match, TRBD1 (5 bases). Deletions cut 3 bases from V and 0 bases from J, with 8 bases between. The CDR3 totals 14 residues. The germline CDR1 and CDR2 sequences are LNHDA and SQIVND (reference sequence). The CDR3 sequence: CASSIGRVNTEAFF. The CDR3 nucleotides read TGTGCCAGTAGTATCGGCAGGGTGAACACTGAAGCTTTCTTT.

The V and J genes are TRBV6-1 and TRBJ2-7, with 9 bases matching TRBD1. The V gene end was trimmed by 3 bases and the J gene end by 3 bases; junction bases not matched to a gene: 9. This CDR3 has 16 amino acids. CDR1 is MNHNS, CDR2 SASEGT, per germline. CDR3 protein: CASSDLADRGLYEQYF. The CDR3 DNA sequence: TGTGCCAGCAGTGACCTCGCGGACAGGGGACTCTACGAGCAGTACTTC.

V and J are TRBV30 and TRBJ1-6, with 9 bases matching TRBD1. Germline trimming cut 5 bases from V and 10 bases from J; bases unmatched to any gene: 15. Germline-derived CDR1 and CDR2 are GTSNPN and SVGIG (reference sequence). CDR3 size: 16 residues. The CDR3 loop reads CAWAEPTGTGSSPLHF. CDR3 nucleotide sequence: TGTGCCTGGGCCGAACCGACCGGGACAGGGAGCTCACCCCTCCACTTT.

V is TRBV15 and J is TRBJ2-1; D is undetermined. The CDR3 length is 12 residues. Germline loops: CDR1 LNHNV, CDR2 YYDKDF (reference sequence). V was clipped by 2 bases and J by 4 bases, with 3 bases between them. The CDR3 DNA is TGTGCCACCAGCAGACCGTACAATGAGCAGTTCTTC. The encoded protein is CATSRPYNEQFF.

The chain recombines TRBV12-3 or TRBV12-4 with TRBJ1-2; no clear D gene. The CDR3 is 13 amino acids. V lost 4 bases and J 5 bases, leaving 11 bases between the germline ends. CDR3 loop: CASSYTESYGYTF. CDR3 nucleotides: TGTGCCAGCAGTTACACAGAAAGTTATGGCTACACCTTC.

This chain uses TRBV5-1 with TRBJ2-7; D is undetermined. The germline V and J ends were trimmed by 7 bases and 0 bases, with 14 bases remaining between them. Germline CDR1 reads SGHRS; CDR2 reads YFSETQ. This CDR3 is built from 14 residues. CDR3 DNA: TGCGCCAGCCAACCCTCCCCGGACTCCTACGAGCAGTACTTC. It yields the protein CASQPSPDSYEQYF.

The chain is built from TRBV27 and TRBJ1-1; tentatively, D is TRBD1 (6 bases). The CDR3 length is 15 residues. Deletions cut 6 bases from V and 1 base from J, with 15 bases between. From germline, CDR1 is MNHEY and CDR2 SMNVEV (reference sequence). This CDR3 reads CASRSPIRGNTEAFF. CDR3 nucleotide sequence: TGTGCCAGCAGAAGTCCTATCAGGGGGAACACTGAAGCTTTCTTT.

This chain joins TRBV6-1 and TRBJ1-2; 10 bases align to TRBD1. Germline trimming cut 6 bases from V and 7 bases from J; bases unmatched to any gene: 8. Germline V gene lookup returns CDR1 MNHNS and CDR2 SASEGT. The CDR3 length is 14 residues. The CDR3 bases are TGTGCCAGCAGAAGAGGACAGGGGGTGGGTGGCTACACCTTC. Protein product: CASRRGQGVGGYTF.

By sample share, this clonotype is large (0.1 to 1%). V and J are TRBV21-1 and TRBJ1-6. TRBV21-1 is given as a pseudogene. The CDR3 contains 13 residues. The CDR3 nucleotides read TGTGCCAGCAGCAAAGGAAAGTATTCACCCCTCCACTTT. Amino acid sequence: CASSKGKYSPLHF.

The chain uses TRBV7-2 and TRBJ1-1; 9 nucleotides match TRBD1. Trimming at V came to 1 base and at J to 4 bases, leaving 10 bases not matched to a gene. This CDR3 is 17 amino acids long. CDR1 and CDR2 (germline): SGHTA, FQGNSA. The DNA for the CDR3 is TGTGCCAGCAGCTTAGGACGACAGGGGGTTTGGAGCACTGAAGCTTTCTTT. It translates to CASSLGRQGVWSTEAFF.

This chain uses TRBV2 with TRBJ2-7; 8 nucleotides align to TRBD1. The CDR3 runs to 14 residues. Germline loops: CDR1 SNHLY, CDR2 FYNNEI. V lost 10 bases, J lost 0 bases, and 8 bases stayed unmatched. As DNA, the CDR3 is TGTGCCACCGTACTGGACAGGGCCTCCTACGAGCAGTACTTC. As protein: CATVLDRASYEQYF.

CDR3 in DNA: TGTGCCAGTAGTGCCAGACAGGCCTACGAGCAGTACTTC. It encodes CASSARQAYEQYF. This chain links TRBV19 with TRBJ2-7; the D gene is possibly TRBD1 (6 bases). Trimming pared 5 bases from V and 2 bases from J, leaving 10 bases between. Germline-derived CDR1 and CDR2 are LNHDA and SQIVND (reference sequence). The CDR3 consists of 13 residues.

This clonotype was seen a handful of times. CDR3 DNA: TGTGCCATCCAGACAGCTAACTATGGCTACACCTTC. Translating it yields CAIQTANYGYTF. The J gene is TRBJ1-2, the V gene TRBV24-1, with D perhaps TRBD1 (5 bases). CDR1 KGHDR and CDR2 SFDVKD come from the germline V gene. The CDR3 is 12 residues long. The V gene lost 11 bases and the J gene lost 0 bases, with 9 bases spanning the gap.

This clonotype was seen more than once but under ten times. This rearrangement joins TRBV7-2 to TRBJ1-2, with D possibly being TRBD1 (5 bases). Germline values: CDR1 SGHTA, CDR2 FQGNSA. V was trimmed by 1 base and J by 6 bases, leaving 12 bases between them. The CDR3 is 14 residues long. The CDR3 here is CASSLEVPGHGYTF. The CDR3 DNA sequence: TGTGCCAGCAGCTTAGAAGTTCCAGGGCATGGCTACACCTTC.

The chain employs TRBV28 and TRBJ2-2; TRBD2 might be the D (5 bases). The germline V and J ends were trimmed by 1 base and 5 bases, with 8 bases remaining between them. The CDR3 length is 14 residues. Germline values: CDR1 MDHEN, CDR2 SYDVKM. CDR3 coding DNA: TGTGCCAGCAGTTTATTCTTAGCGACCGGGGAGCTGTTTTTT. Translating it yields CASSLFLATGELFF.

This chain links TRBV30 with TRBJ1-5; possible D gene TRBD1, 6 bases. The CDR3 has 16 residues. The ends were cut back, 0 bases at V and 4 bases at J, with 16 bases in the middle. Germline assignment: CDR1 GTSNPN and CDR2 SVGIG (reference sequence). The CDR3 DNA reads as TGTGCCTGGAGTGTAATCGGCAGGGGCCGGAATCAGCCCCAGCATTTT. It translates to CAWSVIGRGRNQPQHF.

The chain joins TRBV5-4 to TRBJ1-1; no firm D call. Per germline, CDR1 SGHNT and CDR2 YYREEE (reference sequence). V shed 3 bases and J shed 0 bases, with 21 bases lying between them. The CDR3 sequence is 18 residues long. The CDR3 nucleotides read TGTGCCAGCAGCTCAACCCCCCTAGGTTTTAGTATGAACACTGAAGCTTTCTTT. Its translation is CASSSTPLGFSMNTEAFF.

The CDR3 is CSYLAGGTTDTQYF. In DNA form, the CDR3 reads TGCAGCTATTTGGCGGGGGGGACCACAGATACGCAGTATTTT. The V gene is TRBV20-1, the J gene TRBJ2-3, with 9 bases lining up with TRBD2. This CDR3 comprises 14 residues. Germline values: CDR1 DFQATT, CDR2 SNEGSKA (reference sequence).

This clonotype was detected once. The V gene is TRBV29-1, the J gene TRBJ2-5; 8 bases agree with TRBD1. Trimming took 4 bases from V and 2 from J; bases not matched to a gene: 12. The CDR3 length is 16 residues. Germline lookup yields CDR1 SQVTM and CDR2 ANQGSEA. CDR3 coding DNA: TGCAGCGTTGCTTTTCGGGGACAGGCCCATCAAGAGACCCAGTACTTC. Translating gives CSVAFRGQAHQETQYF.

This sequence joins TRBV27 and TRBJ1-5, with unresolved D. CDR3 size: 13 residues. Germline CDR1 reads MNHEY; CDR2 reads SMNVEV (reference sequence). Trimming cost V 3 bases and J 6 bases, with 9 bases left between them. This CDR3 is CASSFRGSQPQHF. DNA of the CDR3: TGTGCCAGCAGTTTTCGGGGTAGTCAGCCCCAGCATTTT.

The CDR3 protein is CASSVGGSGETQYF. CDR3 nucleotide sequence: TGTGCCAGCAGCGTAGGGGGCTCAGGAGAGACCCAGTACTTC. The chain uses TRBV9 and TRBJ2-5, with TRBD1 as a possible D gene (5 bases). This CDR3 is built from 14 residues. Deletions cut 0 bases from V and 4 bases from J, with 10 bases between. Germline V CDR1 and CDR2: SGDLS, YYNGEE.

The V call is TRBV4-1, the J call TRBJ1-5, with 7 nucleotides matching TRBD1. V shed 4 bases, J shed 2 bases, and the junction held 8 bases outside the gene matches. The germline CDR1 and CDR2 sequences are MGHRA and YSYEKL. This CDR3 is built from 16 residues. The CDR3 nucleotides read TGCGCCAGCAGCCTTCAAGACAGGGCCCGCAATCAGCCCCAGCATTTT. It yields the protein CASSLQDRARNQPQHF.

V is TRBV6-1 and J is TRBJ2-1; 15 nucleotides agree with TRBD2. Germline V CDR1 and CDR2: MNHNS, SASEGT. J was trimmed by 12 bases and V by 5 bases; bases with no gene match: 8. The CDR3 consists of 15 residues. CDR3 nucleotides: TGTGCCAGCAGTACTGGACTAGCGGGGGGGCTATGGCAGTTCTTC. The encoded protein is CASSTGLAGGLWQFF.